This T cell receptor (beta chain) was sequenced during a study of shared clonotypes between healthy human individuals. Overall study: Plates per donor: three CD4 naive, three CD4 memory, two CD8 naive, one CD8 memory. General observations from the study: Clonotypes shared by all four donors outscored non-shared clonotypes in generation probability.

The ends were cut back, 1 base at V and 6 bases at J, with 15 bases in the middle. Germline-derived CDR1 and CDR2 are LNHDA and SQIVND (reference sequence). The CDR3 length is 15 residues. Concerning this clone: Its antigen is not known.

Splitting of each subset's genomic DNA was done evenly across several immunoSEQ plates. It was around 220 ng DNA, approximately 30,000 T cell genomes, that sorted-subset replicate PCRs used. TCRdb's table, derived via immunoSEQ multiplex PCR, lists solely in-frame clones and lacks some. The profile shows more than 400,000 clones, about 95% of them singletons. This TCR was recovered from a woman under 40 in good health. This chain joins TRBV19 and TRBJ2-5; no definite D call. Material for sequencing was naive CD4+ T cells sorted from blood. Described subset: CD45RA+ positively selected. Here the CDR3 DNA reads TGTGCCAGTAGTATAGTGGGCGGCGGCTTCAAGACCCAGTACTTC. Its protein is CASSIVGGGFKTQYF.